These 26 T cell receptor beta chains originate from one sample sequenced in a study of shared clonotypes between healthy human individuals. The naive CD8 fraction comprised CD45RO-negative cells positively selected for CCR7 and excluded terminally differentiated effector memory CD45RA+ cells. Profiling relied on immunoSEQ multiplex PCR, and the TCRdb table lists in-frame clones only, not all of them. The repertoire consists of hundreds of thousands of clones, with 90% to 98% occurring once and the leading ten covering about 0.25%. Sequenced sample: naive CD8+ T cells sorted from blood. Source of these receptors: a man under 40 in good health.

The rearrangement uses TRBV2 and TRBJ2-5; TRBD2 matches at 8 bases. The CDR3 is 20 amino acids. Germline CDR1 reads SNHLY; CDR2 reads FYNNEI. The ends lost 5 bases at V and 5 bases at J; junction bases unmatched: 25. CDR3 residues: CASSSWKDRLREDFKETQYF. The CDR3 DNA is TGTGCCAGCAGTAGTTGGAAAGATCGGTTGCGGGAGGATTTTAAGGAGACCCAGTACTTC.

The chain uses TRBV29-1 and TRBJ2-7; 12 bases are a match to TRBD2. Trimming took 7 bases from V and 4 from J; bases not matched to a gene: 8. Germline V lookup: CDR1 SQVTM, CDR2 ANQGSEA. The CDR3 is made up of 14 amino acids. The CDR3 nucleotides are TGCAGCGCACTACTAGCGGGAGGTTGGTACGAGCAGTACTTC. Encoded protein: CSALLAGGWYEQYF.

The chain employs TRBV28 and TRBJ1-5, with D possibly being TRBD1 (6 bases). The germline gives CDR1 MDHEN, CDR2 SYDVKM. Trimming cost V 1 base and J 5 bases, with 15 bases left between them. The CDR3 totals 16 residues. CDR3 sequence: CASSLLTPGEDQPQHF. For the CDR3, the DNA is TGTGCCAGCAGTTTATTGACTCCAGGGGAAGATCAGCCCCAGCATTTT.

DNA for the CDR3: TGTGCCAGCAGGGTAGAGGCGGGCCGCTCTGGAAACACCATATATTTT. Encoded protein: CASRVEAGRSGNTIYF. The chain has TRBV7-9 and TRBJ1-3, with D hard to call. V was clipped by 6 bases and J by 0 bases, with 15 bases between them. Per the germline V gene, CDR1 is SEHNR and CDR2 is FQNEAQ (reference sequence). The CDR3 sequence is 16 residues long.

Comment on this clone: Within the sample, other DNA sequences also encode this same CDR3. V is TRBV15 and J is TRBJ2-7; TRBD1 agrees at 8 bases. The CDR3 has 14 residues. J lost 1 base, V lost 3 bases, and 2 bases had no gene match. Looked up from germline, CDR1 is LNHNV and CDR2 is YYDKDF (reference sequence). The CDR3 DNA sequence: TGTGCCACCAGCAGTCGACAGGGGTCCTACGAGCAGTACTTC. Translating it yields CATSSRQGSYEQYF.

The chain has TRBV18 and TRBJ2-2; D is unclear. V was shortened by 0 bases and J by 5 bases, with 16 bases between the two germline ends. Per the germline V gene, CDR1 is KGHSH and CDR2 is LQKENI. The CDR3 loop spans 17 amino acids. The CDR3 nucleotides read TGTGCCAGCTCACCACCGGGTCCCGCCGGTCCTACCGGGGAGCTGTTTTTT. This translates into CASSPPGPAGPTGELFF.

The genes are TRBV23-1 and TRBJ2-1; D is ambiguous. TRBV23-1 belongs to the ORF category, with a function that is uncertain. The CDR3 covers 13 residues. Trimming cost V 7 bases and J 5 bases, with 12 bases left between them. The CDR3 here is CASTHWTHNEQFF. CDR3 sequence (DNA): TGCGCCAGCACTCACTGGACCCACAATGAGCAGTTCTTC.

J is TRBJ2-4 and V is TRBV7-9; D perhaps matches TRBD1 (5 bases). The CDR3 runs to 16 residues. In germline, CDR1 is SEHNR, CDR2 FQNEAQ (reference sequence). Trimming took 6 bases from V and 3 from J, leaving 18 bases between them. CDR3 sequence: CASSIPGAQGKNIQYF. CDR3 DNA: TGTGCCAGCAGTATACCTGGGGCCCAAGGCAAAAACATTCAGTACTTC.

The chain links TRBV29-1 to TRBJ2-7; the match to TRBD2 covers 9 bases. The CDR3 contains 13 residues. CDR1 and CDR2 (germline): SQVTM, ANQGSEA. The V and J ends lost 4 bases and 4 bases, in that order; junction bases with no gene match: 5. The CDR3 sequence: CSVARLAEYEQYF. Written as DNA, the CDR3 is TGCAGCGTTGCGCGACTAGCGGAGTACGAGCAGTACTTC.

The CDR3 coding sequence is TGTGCCAGCAGCCCTAGCGGGAGAGAGGAGACCCAGTACTTC. Amino acids: CASSPSGREETQYF. This rearrangement joins TRBV11-2 to TRBJ2-5; 10 nucleotides match TRBD2. Germline trimming cut 5 bases from V and 5 bases from J; bases unmatched to any gene: 5. From germline, CDR1 is SGHAT and CDR2 FQNNGV. The CDR3 has 14 amino acids. Drawing the rest from reference TRBV11-2 and TRBJ2-5, the complete variable domain is EAGVAQSPRYKIIEKRQSVAFWCNPISGHATLYWYQQILGQGPKLLIQFQNNGVVDDSQLPKDRFSAERLKGVDSTLKIQPAKLEDSAVYLCASSPSGREETQYFGPGTRLLVL.

This chain links TRBV7-3 with TRBJ2-5; D is perhaps TRBD2 (5 bases). Trimming shortened V by 3 bases and J by 4 bases, and 15 bases separated the two germline ends. This CDR3 comprises 15 residues. Germline loops: CDR1 SGHTA, CDR2 FQGTGA. The CDR3 coding sequence is TGTGCCAGCAGCTTTACGGGATCCTCCCCAGAGACCCAGTACTTC. Translating it yields CASSFTGSSPETQYF.

This clone was seen only a few times. The CDR3 reads CAWSVGRGYEQYF. CDR3 sequence (DNA): TGTGCCTGGAGTGTGGGCAGGGGCTACGAGCAGTACTTC. The rearrangement links TRBV30 to TRBJ2-7; tentative D call: TRBD1 (6 bases). Trimming removed 0 bases from V and 3 bases from J, with 9 bases in between. The CDR3 spans 13 residues. Germline CDR1 is GTSNPN and CDR2 is SVGIG (reference sequence).

The V call is TRBV2, the J call TRBJ1-2, with D perhaps matching TRBD1 (5 bases). Germline loops: CDR1 SNHLY, CDR2 FYNNEI. V gave up 1 base and J gave up 6 bases, with 9 bases separating them. The CDR3 covers 13 residues. The CDR3 sequence: CASSEGRVNGYTF. In nucleotides, the CDR3 is TGTGCCAGCAGTGAAGGCAGGGTTAATGGCTACACCTTC.

V usage is TRBV7-6 and J usage is TRBJ2-7; D may correspond to TRBD1 or TRBD2 (5 bases each). This CDR3 is built from 13 residues. Trimming cost V 2 bases and J 7 bases, with 12 bases left between them. Germline CDR1 and CDR2: SGHVS and FNYEAQ. CDR3 region: CASSLNLGEEQYF. CDR3 in DNA: TGTGCCAGCAGCTTAAACTTGGGGGAAGAGCAGTACTTC.

The gene calls are TRBV5-4 and TRBJ2-7; perhaps TRBD2 as D (6 bases). Germline V gives CDR1 SGHNT, CDR2 YYREEE (reference sequence). The V end was cut by 4 bases, the J end by 2 bases, with 19 bases between. The CDR3 covers 16 residues. CDR3 DNA sequence: TGTGCCAGCAGCCTGGGTGCGGGGACTGAGACCTACGAGCAGTACTTC. This codes for CASSLGAGTETYEQYF.

This rearrangement joins TRBV28 to TRBJ2-4; D is possibly TRBD1 (6 bases). The CDR3 length is 15 residues. The V gene's germline CDR1 is MDHEN and CDR2 SYDVKM. V lost 6 bases and J lost 1, with 13 bases in between. This CDR3 is CASRIRDTAKNIQYF. CDR3 nucleotide sequence: TGTGCCAGCAGGATCCGGGACACCGCCAAAAACATTCAGTACTTC.

The chain recombines TRBV5-4 with TRBJ2-5; no firm D call. Germline V gene data show CDR1 as SGHNT and CDR2 as YYREEE (reference sequence). The germline V and J ends were trimmed by 4 bases and 5 bases, with 9 bases remaining between them. The CDR3 sequence is 12 residues long. The CDR3 spells CASSVLGETQYF. CDR3 DNA sequence: TGTGCCAGCAGCGTCCTGGGGGAGACCCAGTACTTC.

The rearrangement joins TRBV4-1 to TRBJ1-4; weak D call: TRBD1 (5 bases). Germline V gives CDR1 MGHRA, CDR2 YSYEKL. The V end lost 2 bases, the J end lost 5 bases, and 9 bases lay between the germline ends. The CDR3 loop spans 14 amino acids. The chain's CDR3 is CASSQRGLNEKLFF. The CDR3 DNA reads TGCGCCAGCAGCCAAAGGGGCCTCAATGAAAAACTGTTTTTT.

J is TRBJ2-7 and V is TRBV19, with 7 bases fitting TRBD1. V lost 3 bases, J lost 0 bases, and 5 bases stayed unmatched. The CDR3 has 15 residues. From germline, CDR1 is LNHDA and CDR2 SQIVND (reference sequence). The CDR3: CASSIPRQGSYEQYF. DNA for the CDR3: TGTGCCAGTAGTATCCCTCGACAGGGCTCCTACGAGCAGTACTTC.

The chain combines TRBV27 with TRBJ2-7, with TRBD1 matching over 8 bases. Per germline, CDR1 MNHEY and CDR2 SMNVEV (reference sequence). This CDR3 contains 14 residues. J lost 0 bases, V lost 6 bases, and 4 bases had no gene match. CDR3 in amino acids: CASRGQVNSYEQYF. In DNA, the CDR3 is TGTGCCAGCAGGGGACAGGTTAACTCCTACGAGCAGTACTTC.

This clone was counted only a few times. The rearrangement uses TRBV7-2 and TRBJ1-3; D remains unclear. The ends were cut back, 1 base at V and 2 bases at J, with 6 bases in the middle. The germline V gene encodes CDR1 SGHTA and CDR2 FQGNSA. The CDR3 is 14 residues long. The CDR3 DNA reads TGTGCCAGCAGCTTAGGGACTACTGGAAACACCATATATTTT. Amino acid sequence: CASSLGTTGNTIYF.

This sequence joins TRBV27 and TRBJ2-1, with 7 nucleotides matching TRBD2. The germline CDR1 and CDR2 sequences are MNHEY and SMNVEV (reference sequence). With V trimmed by 6 bases and J by 8 bases, 10 bases remained unmatched. There are 14 residues in the CDR3. CDR3 in DNA: TGTGCCAGCAGACAGCTAGGCGGGAGTTATGAGCAGTTCTTC. Amino acid sequence: CASRQLGGSYEQFF.

This chain connects TRBV7-3 to TRBJ2-1; no reliable D call. V lost 5 bases, J lost 6 bases, and 14 bases lay in between. Germline CDR1 reads SGHTA; CDR2 reads FQGTGA. The CDR3 extends over 14 amino acids. The CDR3 reads CASSPDRWANEQFF. The CDR3 region has the DNA TGTGCCAGCAGCCCCGATCGATGGGCCAATGAGCAGTTCTTC.

The chain joins TRBV29-1 to TRBJ2-2, with D perhaps TRBD2 (5 bases). Germline values: CDR1 SQVTM, CDR2 ANQGSEA. The CDR3 runs 12 residues. V lost 7 bases to trimming and J lost 7 bases, with 13 bases between them. This CDR3 reads CSAVRVGGELFF. In DNA form, the CDR3 reads TGCAGCGCTGTGCGGGTCGGCGGGGAGCTGTTTTTT.

The count of this clone is one. The V gene is TRBV30, the J gene TRBJ2-1, with D possibly being TRBD1 (6 bases). The CDR3 has 13 residues. Germline CDR1 and CDR2: GTSNPN and SVGIG (reference sequence). Between the trimmed V and J ends, which lost 1 base and 6 bases, there was a span of 10 bases. Written as DNA, the CDR3 is TGTGCCTGGAGTGCAAGAGGGGGCAATGAGCAGTTCTTC. Protein product: CAWSARGGNEQFF.

The J gene is TRBJ2-3, the V gene TRBV21-1. TRBV21-1 is classified as a pseudogene. The CDR3 contains 14 residues. CDR3 nucleotide sequence: TGTGCCAGCAGCAAAAGTGACGGCACAGATACGCAGTATTTT. Protein product: CASSKSDGTDTQYF.